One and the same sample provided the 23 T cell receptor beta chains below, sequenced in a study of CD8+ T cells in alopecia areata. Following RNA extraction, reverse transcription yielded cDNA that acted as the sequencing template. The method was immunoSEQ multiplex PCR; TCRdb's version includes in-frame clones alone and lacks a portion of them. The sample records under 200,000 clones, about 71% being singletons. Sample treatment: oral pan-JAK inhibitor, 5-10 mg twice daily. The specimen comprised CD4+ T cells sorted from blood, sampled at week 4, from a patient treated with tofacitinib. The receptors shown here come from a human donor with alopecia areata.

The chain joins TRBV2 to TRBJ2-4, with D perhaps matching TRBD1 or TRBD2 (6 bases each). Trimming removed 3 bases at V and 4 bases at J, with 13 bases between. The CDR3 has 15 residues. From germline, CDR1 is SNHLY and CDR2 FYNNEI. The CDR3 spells CASSETGGGKNIQYF. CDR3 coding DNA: TGTGCCAGCAGTGAGACAGGAGGGGGTAAAAACATTCAGTACTTC.

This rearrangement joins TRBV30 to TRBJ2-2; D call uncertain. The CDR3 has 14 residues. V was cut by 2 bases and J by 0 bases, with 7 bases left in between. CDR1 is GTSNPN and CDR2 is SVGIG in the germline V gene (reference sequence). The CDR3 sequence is CAWSPLSNTGELFF. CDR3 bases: TGTGCCTGGAGTCCCCTATCGAACACCGGGGAGCTGTTTTTT.

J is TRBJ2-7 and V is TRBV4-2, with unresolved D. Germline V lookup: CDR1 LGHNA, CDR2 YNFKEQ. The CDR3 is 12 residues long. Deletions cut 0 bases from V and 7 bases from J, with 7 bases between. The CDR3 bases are TGTGCCAGCAGCCAAGAGAGTCAGGAGCAGTACTTC. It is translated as CASSQESQEQYF.

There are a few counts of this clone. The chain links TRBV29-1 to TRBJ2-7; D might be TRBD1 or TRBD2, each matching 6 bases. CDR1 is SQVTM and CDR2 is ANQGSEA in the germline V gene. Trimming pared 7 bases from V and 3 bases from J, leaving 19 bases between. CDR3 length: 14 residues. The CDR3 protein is CSAVLGGTNYEQYF. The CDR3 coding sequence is TGCAGCGCCGTACTAGGGGGGACCAACTACGAGCAGTACTTC.

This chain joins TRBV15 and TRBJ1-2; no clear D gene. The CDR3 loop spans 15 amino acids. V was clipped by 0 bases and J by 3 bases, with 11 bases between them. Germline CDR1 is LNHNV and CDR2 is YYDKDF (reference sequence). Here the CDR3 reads CATSRDSSGHYGYTF. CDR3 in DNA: TGTGCCACCAGCAGAGACAGCTCAGGCCACTATGGCTACACCTTC.

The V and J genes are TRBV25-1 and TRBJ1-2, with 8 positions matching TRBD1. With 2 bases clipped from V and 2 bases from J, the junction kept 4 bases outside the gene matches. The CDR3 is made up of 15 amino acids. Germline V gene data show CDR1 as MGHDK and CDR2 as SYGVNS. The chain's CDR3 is CASSELGQGNYGYTF. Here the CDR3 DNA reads TGTGCCAGCAGTGAACTTGGACAGGGAAACTATGGCTACACCTTC.

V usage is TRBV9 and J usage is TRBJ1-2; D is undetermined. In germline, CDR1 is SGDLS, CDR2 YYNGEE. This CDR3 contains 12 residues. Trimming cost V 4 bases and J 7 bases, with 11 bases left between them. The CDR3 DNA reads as TGTGCCAGCAGCCCACATTCGGTTGGCTACACCTTC. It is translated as CASSPHSVGYTF. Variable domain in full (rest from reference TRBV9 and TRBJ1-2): DSGVTQTPKHLITATGQRVTLRCSPRSGDLSVYWYQQSLDQGLQFLIQYYNGEERAKGNILERFSAQQFPDLHSELNLSSLELGDSALYFCASSPHSVGYTFGSGTRLTVV.

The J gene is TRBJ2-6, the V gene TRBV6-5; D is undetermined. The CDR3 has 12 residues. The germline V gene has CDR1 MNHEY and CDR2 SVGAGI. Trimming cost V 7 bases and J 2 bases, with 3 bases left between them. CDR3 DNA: TGTGCCAGCATGGCTGGGGCCAACGTCCTGACTTTC. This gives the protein CASMAGANVLTF.

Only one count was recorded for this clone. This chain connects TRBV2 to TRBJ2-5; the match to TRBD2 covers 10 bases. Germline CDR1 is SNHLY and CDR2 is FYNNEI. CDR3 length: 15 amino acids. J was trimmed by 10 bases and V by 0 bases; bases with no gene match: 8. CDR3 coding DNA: TGTGCCAGCAGTGAAGCTCTAGCGGGGGCCACCCTCCAGTACTTC. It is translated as CASSEALAGATLQYF. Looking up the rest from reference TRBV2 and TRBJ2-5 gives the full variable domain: EPEVTQTPSHQVTQMGQEVILRCVPISNHLYFYWYRQILGQKVEFLVSFYNNEISEKSEIFDDQFSVERPDGSNFTLKIRSTKLEDSAMYFCASSEALAGATLQYFGPGTRLLVL.

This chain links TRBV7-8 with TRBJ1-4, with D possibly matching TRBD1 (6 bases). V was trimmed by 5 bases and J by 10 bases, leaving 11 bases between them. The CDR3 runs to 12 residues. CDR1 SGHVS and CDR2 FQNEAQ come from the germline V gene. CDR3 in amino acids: CASSPQGGKLFF. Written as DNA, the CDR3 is TGTGCCAGCAGCCCACAGGGCGGAAAACTGTTTTTT.

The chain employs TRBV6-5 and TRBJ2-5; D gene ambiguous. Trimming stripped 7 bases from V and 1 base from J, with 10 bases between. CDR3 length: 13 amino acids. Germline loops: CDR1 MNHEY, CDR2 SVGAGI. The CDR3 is CASTQLGQETQYF. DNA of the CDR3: TGTGCCAGCACTCAACTGGGCCAAGAGACCCAGTACTTC.

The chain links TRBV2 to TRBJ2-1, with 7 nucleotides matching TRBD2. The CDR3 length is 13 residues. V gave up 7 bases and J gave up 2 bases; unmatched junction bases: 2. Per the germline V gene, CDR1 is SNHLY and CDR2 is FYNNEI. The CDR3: CASTGGTYNEQFF. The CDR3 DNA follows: TGTGCCAGCACGGGGGGAACCTACAATGAGCAGTTCTTC.

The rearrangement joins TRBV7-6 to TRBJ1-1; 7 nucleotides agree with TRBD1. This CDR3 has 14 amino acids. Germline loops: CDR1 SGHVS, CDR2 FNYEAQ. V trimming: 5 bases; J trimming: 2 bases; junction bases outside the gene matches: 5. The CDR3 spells CASSLGTANTEAFF. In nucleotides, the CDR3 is TGTGCCAGCAGCCTGGGGACAGCAAACACTGAAGCTTTCTTT.

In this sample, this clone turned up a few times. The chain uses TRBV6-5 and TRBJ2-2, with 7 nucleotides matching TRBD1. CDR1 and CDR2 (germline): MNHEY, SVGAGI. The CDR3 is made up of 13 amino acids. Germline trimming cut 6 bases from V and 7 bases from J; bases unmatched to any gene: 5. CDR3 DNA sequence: TGTGCCAGCAGCCCACAGGGGATCGGGGAGCTGTTTTTT. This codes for CASSPQGIGELFF.

CDR3 DNA: TGCAGTGCTAGATTTTACAATGAGCAGTTCTTC. Translated: CSARFYNEQFF. The chain employs TRBV20-1 and TRBJ2-1; D gene uncertain. Per germline, CDR1 DFQATT and CDR2 SNEGSKA (reference sequence). V lost 2 bases, J lost 4 bases, and 3 bases lay in between. The CDR3 loop spans 11 amino acids.

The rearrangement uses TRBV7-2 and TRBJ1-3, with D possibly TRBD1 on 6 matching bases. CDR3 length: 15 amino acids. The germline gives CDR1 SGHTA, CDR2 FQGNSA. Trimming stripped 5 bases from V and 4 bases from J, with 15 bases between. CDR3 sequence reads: CASSPIGGLGNTIYF. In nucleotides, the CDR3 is TGTGCCAGCAGCCCGATCGGGGGGCTGGGAAACACCATATATTTT.

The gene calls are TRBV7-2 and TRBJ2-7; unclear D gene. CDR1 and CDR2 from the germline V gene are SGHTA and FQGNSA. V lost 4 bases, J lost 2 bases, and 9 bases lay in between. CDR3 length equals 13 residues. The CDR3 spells CASSWAGAYEQYF. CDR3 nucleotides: TGTGCCAGCAGCTGGGCAGGTGCCTACGAGCAGTACTTC.

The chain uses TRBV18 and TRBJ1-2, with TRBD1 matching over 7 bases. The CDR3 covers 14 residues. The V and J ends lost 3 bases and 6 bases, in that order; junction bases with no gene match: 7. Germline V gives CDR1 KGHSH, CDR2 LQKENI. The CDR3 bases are TGTGCCAGCTCACCGGGACAGAGGAGGGATGGCTACACCTTC. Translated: CASSPGQRRDGYTF. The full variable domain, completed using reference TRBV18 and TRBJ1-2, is NAGVMQNPRHLVRRRGQEARLRCSPMKGHSHVYWYRQLPEEGLKFMVYLQKENIIDESGMPKERFSAEFPKEGPSILRIQQVVRGDSAAYFCASSPGQRRDGYTFGSGTRLTVV.

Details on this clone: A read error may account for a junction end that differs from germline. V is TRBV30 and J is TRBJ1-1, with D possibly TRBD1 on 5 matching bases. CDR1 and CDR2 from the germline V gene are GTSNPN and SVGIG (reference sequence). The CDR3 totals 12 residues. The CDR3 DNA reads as TGTGCCTGGAGCCCCCAGTTCCAGGGTCGAAGCTTT. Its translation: CAWSPQFQGRSF. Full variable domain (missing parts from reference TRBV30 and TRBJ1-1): SQTIHQWPATLVQPVGSPLSLECTVEGTSNPNLYWYRQAAGRGLQLLFYSVGIGQISSEVPQNLSASRPQDRQFILSSKKLLLSDSGFYLCAWSPQFQGRSFGQGTRLTVV.

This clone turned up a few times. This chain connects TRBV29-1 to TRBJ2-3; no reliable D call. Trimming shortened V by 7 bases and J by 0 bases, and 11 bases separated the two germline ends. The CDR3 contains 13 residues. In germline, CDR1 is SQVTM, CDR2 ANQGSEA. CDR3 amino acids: CSARSASTDTQYF. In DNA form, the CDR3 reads TGCAGCGCTCGCTCCGCTAGCACAGATACGCAGTATTTT.

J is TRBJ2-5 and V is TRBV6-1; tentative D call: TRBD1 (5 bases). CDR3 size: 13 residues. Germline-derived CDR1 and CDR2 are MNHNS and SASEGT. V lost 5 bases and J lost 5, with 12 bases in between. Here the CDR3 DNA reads TGTGCCAGCAGTTCACAGGCTTTGGAGACCCAGTACTTC. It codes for CASSSQALETQYF.

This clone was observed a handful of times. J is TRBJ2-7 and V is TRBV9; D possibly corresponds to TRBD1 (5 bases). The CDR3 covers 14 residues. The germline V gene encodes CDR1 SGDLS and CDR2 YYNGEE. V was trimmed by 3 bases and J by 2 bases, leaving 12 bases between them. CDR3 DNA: TGTGCCAGCAGCGCAGGGATAGGGGCCTACGAGCAGTACTTC. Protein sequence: CASSAGIGAYEQYF.

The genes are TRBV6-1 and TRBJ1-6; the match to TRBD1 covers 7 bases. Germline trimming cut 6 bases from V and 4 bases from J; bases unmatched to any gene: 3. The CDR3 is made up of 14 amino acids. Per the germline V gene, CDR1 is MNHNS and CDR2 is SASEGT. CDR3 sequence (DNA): TGTGCCAGCAGGGGGACAGAATATAATTCACCCCTCCACTTT. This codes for CASRGTEYNSPLHF.